Below are 26 T cell receptor beta chains sequenced from a single sample in a study of shared clonotypes between healthy human individuals. Here immunoSEQ multiplex PCR was the method, and the copy in TCRdb shows in-frame clones only, minus some. The repertoire holds about 610,000 clones, with roughly 96% as singletons. Positively selected for CCR7, the CD45RO-negative cells used as naive CD8 cells excluded terminally differentiated effector memory CD45RA+ cells. The sample was naive CD8+ T cells sorted from blood. The receptors originated from a woman younger than 45 in good health.

V usage is TRBV7-3 and J usage is TRBJ2-2; D is ambiguous. CDR1 and CDR2 from the germline V gene are SGHTA and FQGTGA. The V and J ends lost 1 base and 6 bases respectively, with 6 bases between them. The CDR3 length is 13 residues. CDR3 sequence: CASSLIGAGELFF. The CDR3 DNA sequence: TGTGCCAGCAGCTTAATAGGTGCCGGGGAGCTGTTTTTT.

The chain links TRBV13 to TRBJ2-7; 9 nucleotides line up with TRBD1. Trimming removed 6 bases from V and 7 bases from J; junction bases left unmatched: 10. The germline V gene has CDR1 PRHDT and CDR2 FYEKMQ (reference sequence). CDR3 size: 14 residues. Written as DNA, the CDR3 is TGTGCCAGCAGTTTTCTGGGACAGGGTGGAGAGCAGTACTTC. Translated: CASSFLGQGGEQYF.

The chain uses TRBV7-9 and TRBJ2-5, with 9 bases lining up with TRBD1. Germline V CDR1 and CDR2: SEHNR, FQNEAQ (reference sequence). V shed 5 bases and J 1 base; nucleotides not matched to a gene: 2. This CDR3 region has 14 residues. For the CDR3, the DNA is TGTGCCAGCAGCCGGACAGGGGCCCAAGAGACCCAGTACTTC. This translates into CASSRTGAQETQYF.

On this clone itself: Its ends do not fully match the called genes, so a read error is possible. V gene TRBV27 combines with J gene TRBJ2-7; no reliable D call. Looked up from germline, CDR1 is MNHEY and CDR2 is SMNVEV (reference sequence). The CDR3 contains 14 residues. The CDR3 protein is CASRFGGVSNEQYF. The CDR3 DNA sequence: TGTGCCAGCCGCTTTGGTGGGGTCTCCAACGAGCAGTACTTC.

The table lists this clone with a count of one. This chain joins TRBV19 and TRBJ2-7, with a tentative D call TRBD2 (5 bases). Germline CDR1 reads LNHDA; CDR2 reads SQIVND (reference sequence). The V gene lost 3 bases and the J gene lost 7 bases, with 13 bases spanning the gap. The length of the CDR3 is 13 residues. CDR3 in DNA: TGTGCCAGTAGTATCCCCCCAGGACTTGAGCAGTACTTC. It specifies CASSIPPGLEQYF.

The chain has TRBV5-6 and TRBJ2-5; 14 bases fit TRBD2. V lost 0 bases and J lost 4; bases outside the gene matches: 8. Per the germline V gene, CDR1 is SGHDT and CDR2 is YYEEEE. The CDR3 has 18 amino acids. The CDR3 coding sequence is TGTGCCAGCAGCTTGGGGACTAGCGGGAGGTCGGTGGGAGAGACCCAGTACTTC. Amino acid sequence: CASSLGTSGRSVGETQYF. The full variable domain, completed using reference TRBV5-6 and TRBJ2-5, is DAGVTQSPTHLIKTRGQQVTLRCSPKSGHDTVSWYQQALGQGPQFIFQYYEEEERQRGNFPDRFSGHQFPNYSSELNVNALLLGDSALYLCASSLGTSGRSVGETQYFGPGTRLLVL.

Remarks on this clone: The identical CDR3 is also encoded by other nucleotide sequences in the sample. This chain links TRBV19 with TRBJ2-5; 8 bases map to TRBD2. The V segment lost 0 bases and the J segment 3 bases; nucleotides outside the gene matches: 3. From germline, CDR1 is LNHDA and CDR2 SQIVND (reference sequence). This CDR3 contains 15 residues. CDR3 amino acids: CASSIDREGEETQYF. DNA of the CDR3: TGTGCCAGTAGTATAGATCGGGAGGGGGAAGAGACCCAGTACTTC. Based on the CDR3 plus reference TRBV19 and TRBJ2-5, the full variable domain is DGGITQSPKYLFRKEGQNVTLSCEQNLNHDAMYWYRQDPGQGLRLIYYSQIVNDFQKGDIAEGYSVSREKKESFPLTVTSAQKNPTAFYLCASSIDREGEETQYFGPGTRLLVL.

This chain uses TRBV27 with TRBJ1-2, with D uncertain. The CDR3 covers 12 residues. The V end lost 8 bases, the J end lost 0 bases, and 7 bases lay between the germline ends. Germline-derived CDR1 and CDR2 are MNHEY and SMNVEV (reference sequence). The CDR3 protein is CASRQANYGYTF. The CDR3 DNA reads as TGTGCCAGCCGGCAAGCTAACTATGGCTACACCTTC.

The chain recombines TRBV5-4 with TRBJ2-7, with a possible D match to TRBD2 (6 bases). Germline V gene data show CDR1 as SGHNT and CDR2 as YYREEE (reference sequence). This CDR3 region has 16 residues. Deletions cut 0 bases from V and 0 bases from J, with 13 bases between. The CDR3 region is CASSLAQRVSSYEQYF. Here the CDR3 DNA reads TGTGCCAGCAGCTTGGCCCAGCGGGTGAGCTCCTACGAGCAGTACTTC. The full variable domain, in which reference TRBV5-4 and TRBJ2-7 provide the parts outside the CDR3, is ETGVTQSPTHLIKTRGQQVTLRCSSQSGHNTVSWYQQALGQGPQFIFQYYREEENGRGNFPPRFSGLQFPNYSSELNVNALELDDSALYLCASSLAQRVSSYEQYFGPGTRLTVT.

The chain couples TRBV5-6 to TRBJ2-7, with 7 bases fitting TRBD1. Germline trimming cut 3 bases from V and 4 bases from J; bases unmatched to any gene: 4. From germline, CDR1 is SGHDT and CDR2 YYEEEE. This CDR3 contains 13 residues. The CDR3 coding sequence is TGTGCCAGCAGCTCCGGGACAGAATACGAGCAGTACTTC. It codes for CASSSGTEYEQYF.

This chain joins TRBV28 and TRBJ1-5, with 7 bases lining up with TRBD1. V shed 2 bases and J 4 bases; nucleotides not matched to a gene: 8. The CDR3 is 16 residues long. From germline, CDR1 is MDHEN and CDR2 SYDVKM. This chain's CDR3 is CASSLPPKQGNQPQHF. In DNA form, the CDR3 reads TGTGCCAGCAGTTTACCTCCGAAACAGGGGAATCAGCCCCAGCATTTT.

The chain combines TRBV2 with TRBJ1-4; the D is unclear. Trimming shortened V by 4 bases and J by 0 bases, and 9 bases separated the two germline ends. CDR1 is SNHLY and CDR2 is FYNNEI in the germline V gene. CDR3 length: 15 residues. The chain's CDR3 is CASSGRVATNEKLFF. The CDR3 DNA follows: TGTGCCAGCAGTGGAAGGGTAGCAACTAATGAAAAACTGTTTTTT. The full variable domain, with the rest looked up from reference TRBV2 and TRBJ1-4, is EPEVTQTPSHQVTQMGQEVILRCVPISNHLYFYWYRQILGQKVEFLVSFYNNEISEKSEIFDDQFSVERPDGSNFTLKIRSTKLEDSAMYFCASSGRVATNEKLFFGSGTQLSVL.

This rearrangement joins TRBV5-1 to TRBJ2-7; D perhaps matches TRBD2 (6 bases). Trimming took off 5 bases at V and 3 bases at J, with 18 bases between the two ends. Germline V gene sequence: CDR1 SGHRS, CDR2 YFSETQ. This CDR3 has 15 residues. This CDR3 reads CASSGRGKGIYEQYF. The CDR3 DNA reads TGCGCCAGCAGTGGTCGCGGGAAGGGGATCTACGAGCAGTACTTC.

A note on this clone: Other DNA sequences in the sample encode the same CDR3. The gene calls are TRBV6-5 and TRBJ2-2, with a tentative D call TRBD2 (5 bases). The CDR3 covers 15 residues. The V gene lost 0 bases and the J gene lost 1 base, with 6 bases spanning the gap. The germline V gene encodes CDR1 MNHEY and CDR2 SVGAGI. The CDR3 here is CASSYSSGNTGELFF. Written as DNA, the CDR3 is TGTGCCAGCAGTTACTCCAGCGGGAACACCGGGGAGCTGTTTTTT.

About this clone itself: This specimen includes other DNA sequences encoding the same CDR3. V is TRBV13 and J is TRBJ2-7, with 12 bases fitting TRBD2. From germline, CDR1 is PRHDT and CDR2 FYEKMQ (reference sequence). This CDR3 spans 15 amino acids. V gave up 5 bases and J gave up 1 base; unmatched junction bases: 3. The DNA of the CDR3 is TGTGCCAGCAGCCCCGGGACTAGCGGGTCCTACGAGCAGTACTTC. The encoded protein is CASSPGTSGSYEQYF.

The chain has TRBV7-2 and TRBJ1-2; 7 bases align to TRBD1. The CDR3 runs to 19 residues. V dropped 2 bases and J dropped 7; count of bases not matched to a gene: 22. Looked up from germline, CDR1 is SGHTA and CDR2 is FQGNSA. The CDR3 sequence: CASSLRWGTDGFVSRGYTF. For the CDR3, the DNA is TGTGCCAGCAGCTTAAGGTGGGGGACAGATGGTTTTGTGTCCCGTGGCTACACCTTC.

The chain joins TRBV28 to TRBJ2-7, with D hard to call. V lost 6 bases to trimming and J lost 7 bases, with 13 bases between them. Germline assignment: CDR1 MDHEN and CDR2 SYDVKM. The CDR3 is 12 amino acids. CDR3 sequence reads: CASRRDGFEQYF. The CDR3 DNA reads TGTGCCAGCAGACGCGACGGGTTTGAGCAGTACTTC.

CDR3 residues: CASSDWGQYF. DNA for the CDR3: TGTGCCAGCAGTGATTGGGGGCAGTACTTC. The rearrangement joins TRBV2 to TRBJ2-7; D unresolved. The CDR3 has 10 residues. Germline-derived CDR1 and CDR2 are SNHLY and FYNNEI. Trimming took off 3 bases at V and 9 bases at J, with 6 bases between the two ends.

The CDR3 DNA sequence: TGTGCCAGCAGCCAAGAGGCAGGACTACCGATTCACGAGCAGTACTTC. It encodes CASSQEAGLPIHEQYF. This chain uses TRBV4-2 with TRBJ2-7; tentative D call: TRBD2 (6 bases). Trimming left V 0 bases short and J 5 bases short, with 17 bases between. This CDR3 spans 16 amino acids. CDR1 LGHNA and CDR2 YNFKEQ come from the germline V gene.

The chain links TRBV4-1 to TRBJ2-7, with 9 bases matching TRBD2. CDR1 is MGHRA and CDR2 is YSYEKL in the germline V gene. V was clipped by 1 base and J by 4 bases; unmatched bases: 8. There are 16 residues in the CDR3. The CDR3 loop reads CASSQVAGGLGYEQYF. The CDR3 coding sequence is TGCGCCAGCAGCCAAGTGGCGGGAGGGCTTGGTTACGAGCAGTACTTC.

This chain uses TRBV6-5 with TRBJ2-1, with TRBD1 identical over 7 bases. V was pared by 6 bases and J by 2 bases, with 7 bases of the junction left unmatched. This CDR3 spans 15 amino acids. Germline V gives CDR1 MNHEY, CDR2 SVGAGI. The chain's CDR3 is CASRSRDSTYNEQFF. The CDR3 DNA reads as TGTGCCAGCAGGAGCCGGGACAGCACCTACAATGAGCAGTTCTTC.

This chain joins TRBV10-3 and TRBJ1-2; 7 bases line up with TRBD1. The CDR3 consists of 14 residues. The ends lost 0 bases at V and 4 bases at J; junction bases unmatched: 2. CDR1 and CDR2 (germline): ENHRY, SYGVKD. The CDR3 coding sequence is TGTGCCATCAGTGAGTCGACAGGGACCTATGGCTACACCTTC. Protein sequence: CAISESTGTYGYTF.

The chain is built from TRBV2 and TRBJ2-2; 7 bases are a match to TRBD2. Trimming cost V 4 bases and J 1 base; bases outside gene matches: 9. The CDR3 is made up of 17 amino acids. CDR1 is SNHLY and CDR2 is FYNNEI in the germline V gene. The CDR3 coding sequence is TGTGCCAGCAGTGTGAGCCGGGAGGATAGGAACACCGGGGAGCTGTTTTTT. Translation: CASSVSREDRNTGELFF.

The chain carries TRBV19 and TRBJ1-2; D call uncertain. CDR3 size: 18 residues. CDR1 and CDR2 (germline): LNHDA, SQIVND (reference sequence). Trimming shortened V by 2 bases and J by 2 bases, and 21 bases separated the two germline ends. This CDR3 is CASSISLLGVVENYGYTF. The CDR3 DNA sequence: TGTGCCAGTAGTATATCTCTCCTCGGGGTGGTGGAAAACTATGGCTACACCTTC.

The V call is TRBV27, the J call TRBJ1-1, with no clear D. The germline V gene has CDR1 MNHEY and CDR2 SMNVEV (reference sequence). V dropped 5 bases and J dropped 4 bases, with 14 bases sitting between them. The CDR3 is 14 amino acids. Written as DNA, the CDR3 is TGTGCCAGCAGTCAGACCGTCGCCCTCACTGAAGCTTTCTTT. It is translated as CASSQTVALTEAFF.

The CDR3 is CASSLSGGTVSYEQYF. The CDR3 coding sequence is TGTGCCAGCAGTTTATCGGGGGGGACAGTCTCCTACGAGCAGTACTTC. The rearrangement uses TRBV28 and TRBJ2-7; D possibly corresponds to TRBD2 (8 bases). Trimming cost V 1 base and J 0 bases, with 13 bases left between them. The CDR3 extends over 16 amino acids. Germline values: CDR1 MDHEN, CDR2 SYDVKM.